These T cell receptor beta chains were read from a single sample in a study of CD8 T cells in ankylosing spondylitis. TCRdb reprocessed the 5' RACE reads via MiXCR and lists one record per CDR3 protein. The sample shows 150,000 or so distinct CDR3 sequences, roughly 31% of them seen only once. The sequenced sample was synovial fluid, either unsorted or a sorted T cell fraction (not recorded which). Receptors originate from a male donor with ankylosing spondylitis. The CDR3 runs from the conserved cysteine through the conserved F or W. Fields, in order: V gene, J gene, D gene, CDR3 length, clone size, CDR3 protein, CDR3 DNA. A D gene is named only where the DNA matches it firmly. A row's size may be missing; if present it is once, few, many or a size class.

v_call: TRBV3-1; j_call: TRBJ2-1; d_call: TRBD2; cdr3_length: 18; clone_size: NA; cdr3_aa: CASSQDRMAVAGAGGQFF; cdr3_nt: TGTGCCAGCAGCCAAGATCGGATGGCGGTAGCGGGAGCGGGGGGGCAGTTCTTC
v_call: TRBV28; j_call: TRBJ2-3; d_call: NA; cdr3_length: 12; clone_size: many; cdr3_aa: CASSSYNYGQYF; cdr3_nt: TGTGCCAGCAGTTCCTACAACTACGGGCAGTATTTT
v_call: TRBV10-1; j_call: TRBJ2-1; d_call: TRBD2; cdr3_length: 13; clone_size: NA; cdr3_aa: CASSLSRGGKQFF; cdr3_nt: TGCGCCAGCAGCCTCTCCCGGGGGGGAAAACAGTTCTTC
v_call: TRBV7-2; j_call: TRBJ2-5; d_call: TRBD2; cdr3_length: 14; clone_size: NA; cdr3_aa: CASSSRTRQETQYF; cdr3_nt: TGTGCCAGCAGCTCTAGGACTAGACAAGAGACCCAGTACTTC
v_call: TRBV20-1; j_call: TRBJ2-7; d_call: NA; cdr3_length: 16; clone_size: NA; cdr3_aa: CSARVPPPGTTYEQYF; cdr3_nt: TGCAGTGCTAGAGTACCACCACCCGGGACGACCTACGAGCAGTACTTC
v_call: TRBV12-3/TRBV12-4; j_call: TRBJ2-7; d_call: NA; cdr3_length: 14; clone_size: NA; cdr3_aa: CASSLVPNSYEQYF; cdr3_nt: TGTGCCAGCAGTTTAGTACCGAATTCCTACGAGCAGTACTTC
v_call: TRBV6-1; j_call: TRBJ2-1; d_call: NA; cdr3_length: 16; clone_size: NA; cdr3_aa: CASRGQGSSSYNEQFF; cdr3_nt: TGTGCCAGCAGAGGTCAGGGGAGCAGCTCCTACAATGAGCAGTTCTTC
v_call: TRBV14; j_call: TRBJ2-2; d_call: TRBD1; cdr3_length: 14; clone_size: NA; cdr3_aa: CASSPGGPTGELFF; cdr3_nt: TGTGCCAGCAGTCCAGGGGGACCCACCGGGGAGCTGTTTTTT
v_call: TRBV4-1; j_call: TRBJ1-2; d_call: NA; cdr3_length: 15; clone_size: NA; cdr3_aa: CASSQEAGIGVGYTF; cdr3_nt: TGCGCCAGCAGCCAAGAGGCCGGCATTGGGGTTGGCTACACCTTC
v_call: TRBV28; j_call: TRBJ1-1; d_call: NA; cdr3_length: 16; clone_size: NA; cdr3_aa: CASSLSGSGADTEAFF; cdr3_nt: TGTGCCAGCAGTTTATCGGGTAGTGGGGCGGACACTGAAGCTTTCTTT
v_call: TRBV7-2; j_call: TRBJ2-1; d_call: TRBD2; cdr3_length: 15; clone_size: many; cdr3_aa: CASSQGTSSYNEQFF; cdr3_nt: TGTGCCAGCAGCCAAGGGACTAGCTCCTACAATGAGCAGTTCTTC
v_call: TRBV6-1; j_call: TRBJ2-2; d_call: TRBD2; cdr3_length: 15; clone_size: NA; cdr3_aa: CASSELAGPTGELFF; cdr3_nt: TGTGCCAGCAGTGAACTAGCGGGCCCCACCGGGGAGCTGTTTTTT
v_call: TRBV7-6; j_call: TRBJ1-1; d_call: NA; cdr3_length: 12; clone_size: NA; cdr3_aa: CASSLAYGEAFF; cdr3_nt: TGTGCCAGCAGCTTAGCTTACGGTGAAGCTTTCTTT
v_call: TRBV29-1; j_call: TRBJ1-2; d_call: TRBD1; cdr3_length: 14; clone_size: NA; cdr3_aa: CSVRGQDYNYGYTF; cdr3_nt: TGCAGCGTTCGAGGACAGGATTATAACTATGGCTACACCTTC
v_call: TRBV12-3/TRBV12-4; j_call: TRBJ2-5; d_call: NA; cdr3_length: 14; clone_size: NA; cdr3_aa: CASSSPGMAETQYF; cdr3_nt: TGTGCCAGCAGTTCCCCGGGGATGGCGGAGACCCAGTACTTC
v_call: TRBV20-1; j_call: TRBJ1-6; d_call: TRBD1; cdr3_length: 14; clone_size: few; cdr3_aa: CSASRTGDNSPLHF; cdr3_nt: TGCAGTGCCTCCCGGACAGGGGATAATTCACCCCTCCACTTT
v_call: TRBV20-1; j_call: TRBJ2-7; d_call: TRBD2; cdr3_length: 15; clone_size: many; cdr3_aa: CSARVPSGASYEQYF; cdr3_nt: TGCAGTGCTAGAGTTCCTAGCGGGGCCTCCTACGAGCAGTACTTC
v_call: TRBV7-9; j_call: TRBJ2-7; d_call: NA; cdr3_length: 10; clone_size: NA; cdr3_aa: CASGAPEQYF; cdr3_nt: TGTGCCAGCGGAGCCCCCGAGCAGTACTTC
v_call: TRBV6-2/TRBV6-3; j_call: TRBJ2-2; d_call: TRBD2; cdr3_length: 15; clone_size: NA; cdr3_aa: CASSYLAGGSGELFF; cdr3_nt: TGTGCCAGCAGTTACCTAGCGGGAGGGAGCGGGGAGCTGTTTTTT
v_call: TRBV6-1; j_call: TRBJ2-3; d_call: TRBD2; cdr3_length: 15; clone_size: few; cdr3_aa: CASRLLAARGDTQYF; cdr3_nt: TGTGCCAGCAGACTACTAGCGGCGAGGGGAGATACGCAGTATTTT
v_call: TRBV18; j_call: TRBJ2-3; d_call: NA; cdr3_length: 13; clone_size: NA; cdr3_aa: CASSISGSDTQYF; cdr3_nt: TGTGCCAGCTCAATCAGCGGTTCAGATACGCAGTATTTT
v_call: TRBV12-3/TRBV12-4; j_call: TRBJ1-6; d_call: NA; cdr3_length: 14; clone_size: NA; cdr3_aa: CASSPDTDNSPLHF; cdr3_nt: TGTGCCAGCAGTCCAGACACAGATAATTCACCCCTCCACTTT
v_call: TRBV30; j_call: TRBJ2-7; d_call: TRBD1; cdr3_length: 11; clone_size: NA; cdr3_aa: CAWGQGTEQYF; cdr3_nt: TGTGCCTGGGGACAGGGCACCGAGCAGTACTTC
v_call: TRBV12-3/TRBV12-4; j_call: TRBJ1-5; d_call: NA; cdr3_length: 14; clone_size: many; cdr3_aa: CASSLAGGNQPQHF; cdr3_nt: TGTGCCAGCAGTTTAGCGGGTGGAAATCAGCCCCAGCATTTT
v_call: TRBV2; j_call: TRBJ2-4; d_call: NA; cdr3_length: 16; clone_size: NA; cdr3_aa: CASSEGASVAKNIQYF; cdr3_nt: TGTGCCAGCAGTGAAGGGGCTAGCGTTGCCAAAAACATTCAGTACTTC
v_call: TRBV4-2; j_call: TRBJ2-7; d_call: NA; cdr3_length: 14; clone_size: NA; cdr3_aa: CASSQDSSQAEQYF; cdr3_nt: TGTGCCAGCAGCCAAGATTCGTCGCAGGCCGAGCAGTACTTC
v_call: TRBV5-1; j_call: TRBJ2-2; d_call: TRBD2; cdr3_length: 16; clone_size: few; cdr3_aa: CASSLGASGSFGELFF; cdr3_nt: TGCGCCAGCAGCTTGGGGGCTAGCGGGAGTTTCGGGGAGCTGTTTTTT
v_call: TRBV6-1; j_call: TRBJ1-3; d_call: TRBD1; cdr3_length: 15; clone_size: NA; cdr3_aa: CASSAGQSSGNTIYF; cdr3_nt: TGTGCCAGCAGTGCGGGACAGAGCTCTGGAAACACCATATATTTT
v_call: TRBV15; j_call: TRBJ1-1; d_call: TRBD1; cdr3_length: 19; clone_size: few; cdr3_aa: CATSRDRSAGGFRGTEAFF; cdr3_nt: TGTGCCACCAGCAGAGATAGGTCGGCAGGGGGCTTTAGGGGCACTGAAGCTTTCTTT
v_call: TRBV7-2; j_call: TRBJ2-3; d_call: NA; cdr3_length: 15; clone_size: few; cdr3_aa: CASSLMALSTDTQYF; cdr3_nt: TGTGCCAGCAGCTTAATGGCCCTCAGCACAGATACGCAGTATTTT
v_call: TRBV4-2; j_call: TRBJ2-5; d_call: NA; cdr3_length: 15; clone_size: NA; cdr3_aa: CASSHIPDGQETQYF; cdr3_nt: TGTGCCAGCAGCCACATACCCGACGGTCAAGAGACCCAGTACTTC
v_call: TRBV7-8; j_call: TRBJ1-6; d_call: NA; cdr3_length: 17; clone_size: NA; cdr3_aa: CASSLEEMSSYNSPLHF; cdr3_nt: TGTGCCAGCAGCTTAGAAGAAATGTCCTCCTATAATTCACCCCTCCACTTT
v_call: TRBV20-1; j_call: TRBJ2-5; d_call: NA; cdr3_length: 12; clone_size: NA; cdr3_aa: CSAETGPRTQYF; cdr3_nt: TGCAGTGCGGAAACGGGCCCCCGGACCCAGTACTTC
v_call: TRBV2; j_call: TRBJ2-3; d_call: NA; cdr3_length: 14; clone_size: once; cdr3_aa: CASTKLSGADTQYF; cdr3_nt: TGTGCCAGCACGAAACTATCAGGGGCAGATACGCAGTATTTT
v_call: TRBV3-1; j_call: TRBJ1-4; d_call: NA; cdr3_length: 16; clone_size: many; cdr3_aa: CASSQDLGGSNEKLFF; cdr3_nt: TGTGCCAGCAGCCAAGATTTGGGAGGATCTAATGAAAAACTGTTTTTT
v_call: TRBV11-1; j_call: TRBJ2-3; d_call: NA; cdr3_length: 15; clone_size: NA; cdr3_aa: CASSLEHPQTDTQYF; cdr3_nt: TGTGCCAGCAGCTTAGAACATCCCCAGACCGATACGCAGTATTTT
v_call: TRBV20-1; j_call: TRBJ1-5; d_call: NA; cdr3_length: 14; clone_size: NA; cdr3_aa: CSAPGAPSWESQHF; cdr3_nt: TGCAGTGCTCCTGGGGCCCCGAGCTGGGAGTCCCAGCATTTT
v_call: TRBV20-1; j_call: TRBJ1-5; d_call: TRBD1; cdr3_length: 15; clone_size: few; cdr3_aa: CSASRDRRPNQPQHF; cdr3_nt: TGCAGTGCTAGCCGGGACAGAAGACCCAATCAGCCCCAGCATTTT
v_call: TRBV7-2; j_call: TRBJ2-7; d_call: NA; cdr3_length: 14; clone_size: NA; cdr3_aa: CASSLGREPYEQYF; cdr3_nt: TGTGCCAGCAGCTTGGGAAGGGAACCCTACGAGCAGTACTTC
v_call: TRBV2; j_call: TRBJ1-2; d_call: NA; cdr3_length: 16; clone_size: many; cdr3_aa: CASSERGTGAQYGYTF; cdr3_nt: TGTGCCAGCAGTGAAAGGGGTACGGGGGCTCAGTATGGCTACACCTTC
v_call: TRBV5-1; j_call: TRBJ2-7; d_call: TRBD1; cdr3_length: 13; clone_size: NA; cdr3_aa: CASSANRGYEQYF; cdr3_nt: TGCGCCAGCAGCGCTAACAGGGGCTACGAGCAGTACTTC
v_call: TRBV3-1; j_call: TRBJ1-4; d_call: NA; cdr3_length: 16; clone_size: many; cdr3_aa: CASSRGGVGLNEKLFF; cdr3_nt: TGTGCCAGCAGCCGAGGGGGAGTCGGTCTGAATGAAAAACTGTTTTTT
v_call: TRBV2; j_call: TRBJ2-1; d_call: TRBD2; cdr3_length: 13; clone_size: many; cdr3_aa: CASMGGSYREQFF; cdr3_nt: TGTGCCAGCATGGGCGGGAGTTATCGTGAGCAGTTCTTC
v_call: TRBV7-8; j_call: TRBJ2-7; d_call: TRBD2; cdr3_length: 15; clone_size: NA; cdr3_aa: CASSSASGGYYEQYF; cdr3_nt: TGTGCCAGCAGCTCTGCTAGCGGGGGGTACTACGAGCAGTACTTC
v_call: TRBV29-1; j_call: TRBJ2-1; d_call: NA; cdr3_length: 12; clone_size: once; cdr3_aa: CSGDLGYNEQFF; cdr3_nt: TGCAGCGGGGACCTGGGTTACAATGAGCAGTTCTTC
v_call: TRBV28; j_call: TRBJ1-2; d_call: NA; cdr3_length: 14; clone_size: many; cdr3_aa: CASRGTGNSYGYTF; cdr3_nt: TGTGCCAGCAGGGGGACGGGCAACTCCTATGGCTACACCTTC
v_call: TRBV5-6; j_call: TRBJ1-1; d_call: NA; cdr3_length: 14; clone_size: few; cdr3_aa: CASSLGVANTEAFF; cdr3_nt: TGTGCCAGCAGCTTGGGAGTCGCGAACACTGAAGCTTTCTTT
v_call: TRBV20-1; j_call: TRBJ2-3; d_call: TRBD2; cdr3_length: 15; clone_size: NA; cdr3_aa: CSAPQLAGRTDTQYF; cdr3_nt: TGCAGTGCTCCCCAACTAGCGGGGCGCACAGATACGCAGTATTTT
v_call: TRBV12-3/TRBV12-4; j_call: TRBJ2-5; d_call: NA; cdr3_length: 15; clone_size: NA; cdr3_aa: CASSSVTGAQETQYF; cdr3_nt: TGTGCCAGCAGTTCGGTTACGGGGGCTCAAGAGACCCAGTACTTC
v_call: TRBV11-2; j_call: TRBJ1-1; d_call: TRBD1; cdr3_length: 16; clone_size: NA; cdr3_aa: CASSLRSGGKFPEAFF; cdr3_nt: TGTGCCAGCAGCTTACGGTCAGGGGGCAAATTCCCTGAAGCTTTCTTT
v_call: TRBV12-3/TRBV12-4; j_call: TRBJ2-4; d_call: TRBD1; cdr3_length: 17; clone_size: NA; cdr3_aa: CASSNGQGAMSKNIQYF; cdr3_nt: TGTGCCAGCAGCAACGGACAGGGGGCCATGTCCAAAAACATTCAGTACTTC